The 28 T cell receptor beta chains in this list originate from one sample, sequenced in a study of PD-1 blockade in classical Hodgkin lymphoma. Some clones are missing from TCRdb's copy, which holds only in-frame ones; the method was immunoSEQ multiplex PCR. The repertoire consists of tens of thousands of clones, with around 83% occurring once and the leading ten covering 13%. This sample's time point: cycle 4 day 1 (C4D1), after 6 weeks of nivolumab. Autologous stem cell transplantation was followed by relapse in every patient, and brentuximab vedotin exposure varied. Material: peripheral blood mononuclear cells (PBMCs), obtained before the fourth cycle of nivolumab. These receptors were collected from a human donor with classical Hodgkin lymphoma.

This CDR3 is CASSYGGSGGGSPLHF. The CDR3 coding sequence is TGTGCCAGCAGTTACGGGGGGTCAGGGGGCGGTTCACCCCTCCACTTT. The chain couples TRBV6-5 to TRBJ1-6, with TRBD1 matching over 8 bases. V was pared by 2 bases and J by 9 bases, with 9 bases of the junction left unmatched. CDR3 length: 16 residues. Germline V gene sequence: CDR1 MNHEY, CDR2 SVGAGI.

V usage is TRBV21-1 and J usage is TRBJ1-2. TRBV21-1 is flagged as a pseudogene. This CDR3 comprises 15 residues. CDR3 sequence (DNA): TGTGCCAGCAGCAACCGCCACTATGGCAGTTACGGCTACACCTTC. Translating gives CASSNRHYGSYGYTF.

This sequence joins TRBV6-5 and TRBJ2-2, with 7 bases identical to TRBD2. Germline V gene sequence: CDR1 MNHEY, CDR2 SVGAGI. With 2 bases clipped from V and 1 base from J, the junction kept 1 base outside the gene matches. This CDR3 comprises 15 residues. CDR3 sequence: CASSYTGGNTGELFF. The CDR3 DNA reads TGTGCCAGCAGTTACACGGGGGGGAACACCGGGGAGCTGTTTTTT.

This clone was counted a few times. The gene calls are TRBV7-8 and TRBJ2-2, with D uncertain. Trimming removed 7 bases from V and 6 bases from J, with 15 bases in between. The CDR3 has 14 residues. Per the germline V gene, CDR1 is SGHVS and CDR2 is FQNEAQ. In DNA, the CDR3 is TGTGCCAGCACGATTCCAGTCGGCGCCGGGGAGCTGTTTTTT. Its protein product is CASTIPVGAGELFF.

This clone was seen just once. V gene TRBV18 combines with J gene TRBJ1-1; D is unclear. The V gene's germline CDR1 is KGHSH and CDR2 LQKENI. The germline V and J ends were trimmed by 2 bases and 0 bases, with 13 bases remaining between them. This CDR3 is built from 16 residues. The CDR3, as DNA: TGTGCCAGCTCACCATCCGGTCGCACGTTGAACACTGAAGCTTTCTTT. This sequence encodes CASSPSGRTLNTEAFF.

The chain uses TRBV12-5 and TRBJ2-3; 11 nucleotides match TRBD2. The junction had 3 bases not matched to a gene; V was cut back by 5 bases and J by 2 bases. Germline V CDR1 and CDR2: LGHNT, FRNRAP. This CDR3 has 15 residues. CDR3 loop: CASGVGLADTDTQYF. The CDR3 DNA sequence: TGTGCTAGTGGTGTGGGACTAGCGGACACAGATACGCAGTATTTT.

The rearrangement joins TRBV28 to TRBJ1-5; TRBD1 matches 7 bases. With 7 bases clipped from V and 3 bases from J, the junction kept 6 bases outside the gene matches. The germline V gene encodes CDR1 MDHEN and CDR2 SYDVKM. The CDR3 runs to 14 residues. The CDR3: CASTPGQFNQPQHF. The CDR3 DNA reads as TGTGCCAGCACCCCGGGACAGTTCAATCAGCCCCAGCATTTT. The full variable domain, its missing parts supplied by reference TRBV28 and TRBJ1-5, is DVKVTQSSRYLVKRTGEKVFLECVQDMDHENMFWYRQDPGLGLRLIYFSYDVKMKEKGDIPEGYSVSREKKERFSLILESASTNQTSMYLCASTPGQFNQPQHFGDGTRLSIL.

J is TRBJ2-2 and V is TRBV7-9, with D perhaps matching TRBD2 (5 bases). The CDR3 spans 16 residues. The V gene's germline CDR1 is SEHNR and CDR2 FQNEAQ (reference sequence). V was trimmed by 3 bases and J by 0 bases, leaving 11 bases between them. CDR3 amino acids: CASSLARGTNTGELFF. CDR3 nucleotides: TGTGCCAGCAGCTTGGCTCGGGGAACGAACACCGGGGAGCTGTTTTTT. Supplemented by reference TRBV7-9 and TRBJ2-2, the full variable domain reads DTGVSQNPRHKITKRGQNVTFRCDPISEHNRLYWYRQTLGQGPEFLTYFQNEAQLEKSRLLSDRFSAERPKGSFSTLEIQRTEQGDSAMYLCASSLARGTNTGELFFGEGSRLTVL.

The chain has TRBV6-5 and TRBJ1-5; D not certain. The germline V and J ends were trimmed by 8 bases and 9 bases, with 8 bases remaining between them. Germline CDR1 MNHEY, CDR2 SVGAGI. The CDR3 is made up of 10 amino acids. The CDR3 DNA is TGTGCCAGCGGCCGGACGCCCCAGCATTTT. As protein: CASGRTPQHF.

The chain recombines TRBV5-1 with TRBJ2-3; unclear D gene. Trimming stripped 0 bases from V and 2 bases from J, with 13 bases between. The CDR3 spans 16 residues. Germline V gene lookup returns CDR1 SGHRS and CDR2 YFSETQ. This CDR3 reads CASSLGSARPTDTQYF. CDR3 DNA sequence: TGCGCCAGCAGCTTGGGGTCGGCAAGGCCCACAGATACGCAGTATTTT.

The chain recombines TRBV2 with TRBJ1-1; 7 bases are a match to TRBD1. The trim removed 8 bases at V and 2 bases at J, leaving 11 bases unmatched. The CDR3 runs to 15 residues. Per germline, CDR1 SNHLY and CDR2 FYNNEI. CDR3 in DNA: TGTGCCAGCGCCTTTCCCGGGACAGCCAACACTGAAGCTTTCTTT. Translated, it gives CASAFPGTANTEAFF.

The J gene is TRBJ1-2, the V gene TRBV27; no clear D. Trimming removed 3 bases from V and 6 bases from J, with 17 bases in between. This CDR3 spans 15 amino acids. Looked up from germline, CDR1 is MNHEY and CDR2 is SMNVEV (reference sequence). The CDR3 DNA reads TGTGCCAGCAGTTTTATCTCGCGGGCGGGAGATGGCTACACCTTC. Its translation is CASSFISRAGDGYTF.

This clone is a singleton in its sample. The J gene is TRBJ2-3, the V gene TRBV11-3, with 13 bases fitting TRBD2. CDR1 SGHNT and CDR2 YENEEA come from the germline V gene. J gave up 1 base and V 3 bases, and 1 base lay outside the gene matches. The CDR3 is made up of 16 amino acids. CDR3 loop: CASSFGLAGGTDTQYF. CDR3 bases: TGTGCCAGCAGCTTCGGACTAGCGGGAGGCACAGATACGCAGTATTTT.

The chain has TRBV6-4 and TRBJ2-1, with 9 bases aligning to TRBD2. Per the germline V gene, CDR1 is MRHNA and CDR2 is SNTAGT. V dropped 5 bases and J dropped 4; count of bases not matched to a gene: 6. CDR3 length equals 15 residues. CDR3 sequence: CASSFSGSSYNEQFF. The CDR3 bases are TGTGCCAGCAGTTTTAGCGGGAGCTCTTACAATGAGCAGTTCTTC.

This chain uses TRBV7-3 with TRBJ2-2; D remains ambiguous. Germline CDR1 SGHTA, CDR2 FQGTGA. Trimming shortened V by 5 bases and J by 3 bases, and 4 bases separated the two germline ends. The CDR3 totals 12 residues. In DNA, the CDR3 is TGTGCCAGCAGCCCAGACACCGGGGAGCTGTTTTTT. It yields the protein CASSPDTGELFF.

This chain's CDR3 is CASSPMTGSYNEQFF. The CDR3 DNA follows: TGTGCCAGCTCACCGATGACAGGATCCTACAATGAGCAGTTCTTC. This chain joins TRBV18 and TRBJ2-1; possible D gene TRBD1, 6 bases. Trimming stripped 3 bases from V and 1 base from J, with 10 bases between. The germline gives CDR1 KGHSH, CDR2 LQKENI. This CDR3 has 15 residues.

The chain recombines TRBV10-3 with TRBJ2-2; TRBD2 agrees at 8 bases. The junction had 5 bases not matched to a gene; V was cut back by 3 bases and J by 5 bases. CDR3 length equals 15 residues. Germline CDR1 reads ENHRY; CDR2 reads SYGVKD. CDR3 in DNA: TGTGCCATCAGTGAATTAGCGGGGCCGACCGGGGAGCTGTTTTTT. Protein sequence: CAISELAGPTGELFF.

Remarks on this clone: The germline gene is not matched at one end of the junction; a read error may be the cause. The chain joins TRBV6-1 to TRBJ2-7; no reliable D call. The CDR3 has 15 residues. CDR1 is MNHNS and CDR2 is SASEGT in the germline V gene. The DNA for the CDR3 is TGTGCCGGCAGTGAATTTGACTGGAGCTCCTACGAGCAGTACTTC. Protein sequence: CAGSEFDWSSYEQYF.

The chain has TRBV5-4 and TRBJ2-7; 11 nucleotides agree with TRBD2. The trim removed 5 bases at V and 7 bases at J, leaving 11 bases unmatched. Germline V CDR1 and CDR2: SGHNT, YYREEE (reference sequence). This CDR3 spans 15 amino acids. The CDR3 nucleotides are TGTGCCAGCAGAATAGCGGGAGGGAATCTTTGGGAGCAGTACTTC. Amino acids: CASRIAGGNLWEQYF.

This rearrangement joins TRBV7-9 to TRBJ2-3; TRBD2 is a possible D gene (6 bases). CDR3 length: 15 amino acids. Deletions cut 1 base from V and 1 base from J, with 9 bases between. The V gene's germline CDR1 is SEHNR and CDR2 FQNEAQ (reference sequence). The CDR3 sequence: CASSLGERGTDTQYF. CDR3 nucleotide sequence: TGTGCCAGCAGCTTAGGCGAGCGGGGCACAGATACGCAGTATTTT.

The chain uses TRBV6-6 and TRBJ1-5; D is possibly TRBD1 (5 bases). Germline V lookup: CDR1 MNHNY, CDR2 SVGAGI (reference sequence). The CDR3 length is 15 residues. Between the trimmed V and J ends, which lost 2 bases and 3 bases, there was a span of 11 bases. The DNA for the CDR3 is TGTGCCAGCAGTTACGACAGACTAAACAATCAGCCCCAGCATTTT. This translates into CASSYDRLNNQPQHF.

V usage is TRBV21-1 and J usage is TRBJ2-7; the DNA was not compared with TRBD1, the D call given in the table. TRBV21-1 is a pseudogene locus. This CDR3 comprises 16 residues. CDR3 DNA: TGTGCCAGCAGCAAAGAAGTCAGGGGCGGTCTGGGAGAGCAGTACTTC. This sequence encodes CASSKEVRGGLGEQYF.

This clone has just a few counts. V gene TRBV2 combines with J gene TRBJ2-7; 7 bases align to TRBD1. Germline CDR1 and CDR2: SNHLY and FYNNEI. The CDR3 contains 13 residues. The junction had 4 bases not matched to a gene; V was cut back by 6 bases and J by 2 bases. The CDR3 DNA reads TGTGCCAGCAGACGGGACAGAACCTACGAGCAGTACTTC. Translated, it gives CASRRDRTYEQYF.

The CDR3: CASSPGLLAGGQETQYF. Written as DNA, the CDR3 is TGTGCCAGCAGCCCCGGACTACTAGCGGGGGGGCAAGAGACCCAGTACTTC. V usage is TRBV7-2 and J usage is TRBJ2-5, with 13 bases identical to TRBD2. The germline V gene has CDR1 SGHTA and CDR2 FQGNSA. J was trimmed by 2 bases and V by 5 bases; bases with no gene match: 8. The CDR3 contains 17 residues.

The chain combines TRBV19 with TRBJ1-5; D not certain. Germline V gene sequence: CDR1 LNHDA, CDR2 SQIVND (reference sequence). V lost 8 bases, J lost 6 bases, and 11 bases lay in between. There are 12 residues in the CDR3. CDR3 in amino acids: CASRLGFQPQHF. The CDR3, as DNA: TGTGCCAGTCGCCTTGGTTTTCAGCCCCAGCATTTT. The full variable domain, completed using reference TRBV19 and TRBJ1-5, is DGGITQSPKYLFRKEGQNVTLSCEQNLNHDAMYWYRQDPGQGLRLIYYSQIVNDFQKGDIAEGYSVSREKKESFPLTVTSAQKNPTAFYLCASRLGFQPQHFGDGTRLSIL.

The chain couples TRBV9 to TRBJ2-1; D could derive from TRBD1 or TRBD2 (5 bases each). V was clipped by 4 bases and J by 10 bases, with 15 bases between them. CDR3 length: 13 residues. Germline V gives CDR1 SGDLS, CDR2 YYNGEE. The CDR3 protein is CASSPGTTREQFF. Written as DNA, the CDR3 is TGTGCCAGCAGCCCGGGGACCACCCGGGAGCAGTTCTTC.

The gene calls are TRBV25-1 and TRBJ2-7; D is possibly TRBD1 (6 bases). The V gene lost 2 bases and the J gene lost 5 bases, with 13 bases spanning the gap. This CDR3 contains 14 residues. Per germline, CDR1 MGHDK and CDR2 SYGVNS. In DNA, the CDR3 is TGTGCCAGCAGTGAAGGAGCTCGGACAGACGAGCAGTACTTC. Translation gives CASSEGARTDEQYF.

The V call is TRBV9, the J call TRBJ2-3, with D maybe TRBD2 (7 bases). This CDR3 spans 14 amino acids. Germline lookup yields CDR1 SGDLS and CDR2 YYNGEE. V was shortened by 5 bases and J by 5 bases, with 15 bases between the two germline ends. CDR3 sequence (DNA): TGTGCCAGCAGGGGGGCGGGGGCCCAAGATACGCAGTATTTT. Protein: CASRGAGAQDTQYF.